These 10 T cell receptor beta chains came from one sample sequenced in a study of blood T cell repertoires in COVID-19. Here immunoSEQ multiplex PCR was the method, and the copy in TCRdb shows in-frame clones only, minus some. The data hold 35,000 to 50,000 clones, with roughly 86% observed a single time. The source material was peripheral blood. These receptors were collected from a man aged 55 to 70 with active COVID-19.

V gene TRBV19 combines with J gene TRBJ2-2; 12 bases are a match to TRBD1. The CDR3 is 16 amino acids. Germline lookup yields CDR1 LNHDA and CDR2 SQIVND (reference sequence). The J segment lost 6 bases and the V segment lost 9 bases, leaving 11 bases of the junction unmatched. CDR3 amino acids: CASQGQGASKSGELFF. As DNA, the CDR3 is TGTGCCAGCCAGGGACAGGGGGCGAGTAAATCCGGGGAGCTGTTTTTT.

V usage is TRBV19 and J usage is TRBJ2-7; TRBD1 is a possible D gene (5 bases). Looked up from germline, CDR1 is LNHDA and CDR2 is SQIVND (reference sequence). This CDR3 is built from 16 residues. Trimming shortened V by 4 bases and J by 3 bases, and 19 bases separated the two germline ends. The CDR3 coding sequence is TGTGCCAGTAGTAGCCAACACGGACAACCATTCTACGAGCAGTACTTC. Its translation: CASSSQHGQPFYEQYF.

V gene TRBV6-1 combines with J gene TRBJ1-4, with TRBD1 matching 8 bases. Per the germline V gene, CDR1 is MNHNS and CDR2 is SASEGT. Trimming took 2 bases from V and 8 from J; bases not matched to a gene: 13. CDR3 length: 17 amino acids. CDR3 in amino acids: CASSELGATGAVEKLFF. The CDR3 region has the DNA TGTGCCAGCAGTGAATTAGGGGCGACAGGGGCTGTCGAAAAACTGTTTTTT.

The chain is built from TRBV7-8 and TRBJ1-3; maybe TRBD1 (5 bases). Germline V gives CDR1 SGHVS, CDR2 FQNEAQ. There are 18 residues in the CDR3. V was cut by 1 base and J by 0 bases, with 16 bases left in between. Here the CDR3 reads CASSLGSVGGNSGNTIYF. CDR3 nucleotides: TGTGCCAGCAGCTTAGGATCGGTGGGGGGGAACTCTGGAAACACCATATATTTT.

The rearrangement uses TRBV12-2 and TRBJ1-2. TRBV12-2 is termed a pseudogene. The CDR3 is made up of 13 amino acids. Written as DNA, the CDR3 is TGTGCAGACCCACGACGGGATAACTATGGCTACACCTTC. Amino acids: CADPRRDNYGYTF.

This chain links TRBV24-1 with TRBJ2-3; 7 nucleotides line up with TRBD2. The junction had 9 bases not matched to a gene; V was cut back by 4 bases and J by 3 bases. The CDR3 has 16 amino acids. Germline CDR1 is KGHDR and CDR2 is SFDVKD. The CDR3, as DNA: TGTGCCACCAGTGACCTTGGACTAGATCCGACAGATACGCAGTATTTT. It specifies CATSDLGLDPTDTQYF.

This chain uses TRBV14 with TRBJ2-1, with D hard to call. The CDR3 has 13 residues. V lost 2 bases, J lost 5 bases, and 7 bases lay in between. Germline V gives CDR1 SGHDN, CDR2 FVKESK. CDR3: CASSQFPHNEQFF. CDR3 DNA: TGTGCCAGCAGCCAATTCCCTCACAATGAGCAGTTCTTC.

The chain links TRBV11-3 to TRBJ2-1, with D tentatively TRBD2 (5 bases). Between the trimmed V and J ends, which lost 7 bases and 9 bases, there was a span of 19 bases. There are 14 residues in the CDR3. The V gene's germline CDR1 is SGHNT and CDR2 YENEEA. DNA of the CDR3: TGTGCCAGCACCCCCGGACCTACAGCGGCTGAGCAGTTCTTC. Protein sequence: CASTPGPTAAEQFF. Drawing the rest from reference TRBV11-3 and TRBJ2-1, the complete variable domain is EAGVVQSPRYKIIEKKQPVAFWCNPISGHNTLYWYLQNLGQGPELLIRYENEEAVDDSQLPKDRFSAERLKGVDSTLKIQPAELGDSAVYLCASTPGPTAAEQFFGPGTRLTVL.

The chain links TRBV9 to TRBJ2-5; 8 positions agree with TRBD1. With V trimmed by 5 bases and J by 2 bases, 8 bases remained unmatched. Germline V gene data show CDR1 as SGDLS and CDR2 as YYNGEE. The CDR3 spans 15 residues. Here the CDR3 DNA reads TGTGCCAGCAGTGGGACAGGCCTCGGTCAAGAGACCCAGTACTTC. Translating it yields CASSGTGLGQETQYF.

The chain is built from TRBV7-2 and TRBJ1-1, with unresolved D. Deletions cut 5 bases from V and 3 bases from J, with 4 bases between. CDR1 is SGHTA, CDR2 FQGNSA, per germline. The CDR3 has 11 amino acids. The DNA of the CDR3 is TGTGCCAGCAGCCCGGACACTGAAGCTTTCTTT. It translates to CASSPDTEAFF. Full variable domain (missing parts from reference TRBV7-2 and TRBJ1-1): GAGVSQSPSNKVTEKGKDVELRCDPISGHTALYWYRQSLGQGLEFLIYFQGNSAPDKSGLPSDRFSAERTGGSVSTLTIQRTQQEDSAVYLCASSPDTEAFFGQGTRLTVV.